The 22 T cell receptor beta chains given below trace back to one sample, sequenced in a study of T cells in Graves' hyperthyroidism and ophthalmopathy. Using RNA transcripts as the source, TCR beta CDR3 regions were amplified. A first-round RT-PCR of the TCR CDR3 used the HTBI primer set. A single record per CDR3 protein comes from TCRdb applying MiXCR to the multiplex PCR reads. The sample has around 300,000 distinct CDR3 sequences; roughly 13% are singletons. Material: blood. The receptors stem from a woman between 35 and 50 years old with Graves' ophthalmopathy.

This clonotype was detected many times. The J gene is TRBJ2-3, the V gene TRBV20-1, with TRBD2 matching over 12 bases. V lost 7 bases to trimming and J lost 1 base; unmatched junction nucleotides: 6. The germline V gene has CDR1 DFQATT and CDR2 SNEGSKA (reference sequence). The CDR3 has 15 amino acids. The CDR3 loop reads CSGGTSGWGTDTQYF. The CDR3 DNA follows: TGCAGTGGCGGGACTAGCGGGTGGGGCACAGATACGCAGTATTTT.

This clonotype showed up just a few times. This chain links TRBV5-1 with TRBJ1-6; the D is unclear. From germline, CDR1 is SGHRS and CDR2 YFSETQ. Deletions cut 2 bases from V and 11 bases from J, with 11 bases between. CDR3 size: 13 residues. The CDR3 DNA is TGCGCCAGCAGCTTTGAAGGGCTCCCACCCCTCCACTTT. It encodes CASSFEGLPPLHF.

This clonotype was counted many times. The rearrangement uses TRBV6-6 and TRBJ1-4; D gene ambiguous. Deletions cut 2 bases from V and 8 bases from J, with 12 bases between. The germline gives CDR1 MNHNY, CDR2 SVGAGI (reference sequence). The CDR3 contains 14 residues. The CDR3 region is CASSYTEGKEKLFF. The CDR3 DNA sequence: TGTGCCAGCAGTTACACAGAAGGGAAGGAAAAACTGTTTTTT.

J is TRBJ2-2 and V is TRBV20-1; a possible D gene is TRBD1 (5 bases). Germline V gene data show CDR1 as DFQATT and CDR2 as SNEGSKA (reference sequence). CDR3 size: 16 residues. Trimming took 7 bases from V and 2 from J, leaving 20 bases between them. The CDR3 loop reads CSGRRTDKTNTGELFF. The CDR3 DNA reads as TGCAGTGGTCGACGGACGGACAAAACCAACACCGGGGAGCTGTTTTTT.

At least ten counts were recorded for this clonotype. The chain uses TRBV2 and TRBJ1-6, with D perhaps matching TRBD1 (5 bases). CDR1 SNHLY and CDR2 FYNNEI come from the germline V gene. Trimming removed 6 bases at V and 10 bases at J, with 16 bases between. CDR3 size: 14 residues. This CDR3 is CASRGTFGLSPLHF. In DNA form, the CDR3 reads TGTGCCAGCAGAGGGACCTTTGGGTTATCACCCCTCCACTTT.

This clonotype was counted at least ten times. The chain employs TRBV5-1 and TRBJ2-7, with D possibly being TRBD1 (5 bases). Germline V lookup: CDR1 SGHRS, CDR2 YFSETQ. Trimming removed 0 bases at V and 2 bases at J, with 9 bases between. The CDR3 contains 14 residues. For the CDR3, the DNA is TGCGCCAGCAGCTTGGGGGCAGGGACCTACGAGCAGTACTTC. Translation gives CASSLGAGTYEQYF. Full variable domain (outside the CDR3, taken from reference TRBV5-1 and TRBJ2-7): KAGVTQTPRYLIKTRGQQVTLSCSPISGHRSVSWYQQTPGQGLQFLFEYFSETQRNKGNFPGRFSGRQFSNSRSEMNVSTLELGDSALYLCASSLGAGTYEQYFGPGTRLTVT.

This chain uses TRBV4-1 with TRBJ2-3; TRBD2 aligns across 8 bases. V shed 1 base, J shed 1 base, and the junction held 13 bases outside the gene matches. Per the germline V gene, CDR1 is MGHRA and CDR2 is YSYEKL. The CDR3 is made up of 19 amino acids. CDR3 coding DNA: TGCGCCAGCAGCCAAGTTAGTCGTCATCTAGCGGGCCGCACAGATACGCAGTATTTT. It translates to CASSQVSRHLAGRTDTQYF.

This clonotype was observed at least ten times. The chain recombines TRBV6-1 with TRBJ2-1, with TRBD2 matching 9 bases. V lost 5 bases to trimming and J lost 2 bases; unmatched junction nucleotides: 7. The CDR3 runs to 16 residues. From germline, CDR1 is MNHNS and CDR2 SASEGT. The CDR3 sequence is CASSFEGGRAYNEQFF. DNA for the CDR3: TGTGCCAGCAGTTTTGAGGGCGGGAGGGCCTACAATGAGCAGTTCTTC.

In this sample, this clonotype turned up a few times. The chain has TRBV20-1 and TRBJ1-6, with D possibly TRBD1 on 6 matching bases. Germline V lookup: CDR1 DFQATT, CDR2 SNEGSKA (reference sequence). V was cut by 0 bases and J by 9 bases, with 18 bases left in between. This CDR3 contains 16 residues. CDR3 region: CSARDSGVRGGSPLHF. DNA of the CDR3: TGCAGTGCTAGAGATTCGGGCGTCAGGGGAGGTTCACCCCTCCACTTT.

Many counts were recorded for this clonotype. The chain has TRBV6-1 and TRBJ1-2; 7 bases are a match to TRBD1. V shed 5 bases and J 4 bases; nucleotides not matched to a gene: 16. The CDR3 length is 17 residues. Germline V gene lookup returns CDR1 MNHNS and CDR2 SASEGT. The CDR3, as DNA: TGTGCCAGCAGTAGCAAGACAGGGAAGTTACCCCTCTATGGCTACACCTTC. Its translation is CASSSKTGKLPLYGYTF.

The sample holds a few counts of this clonotype. The chain is built from TRBV9 and TRBJ2-2; D is perhaps TRBD1 (6 bases). V was shortened by 3 bases and J by 7 bases, with 10 bases between the two germline ends. Germline CDR1 reads SGDLS; CDR2 reads YYNGEE. This CDR3 comprises 13 residues. The CDR3 DNA sequence: TGTGCCAGCAGCGCCAGGGGTTACGGGGAGCTGTTTTTT. Protein product: CASSARGYGELFF.

This clonotype turned up a few times. V usage is TRBV19 and J usage is TRBJ1-1; D not resolved. V shed 3 bases and J shed 4 bases, with 6 bases lying between them. Germline V gene data show CDR1 as LNHDA and CDR2 as SQIVND (reference sequence). The CDR3 extends over 12 amino acids. The DNA of the CDR3 is TGTGCCAGTAGTATGGGTAGCACTGAAGCTTTCTTT. Amino acids: CASSMGSTEAFF. The variable domain in full, completed from reference TRBV19 and TRBJ1-1, reads DGGITQSPKYLFRKEGQNVTLSCEQNLNHDAMYWYRQDPGQGLRLIYYSQIVNDFQKGDIAEGYSVSREKKESFPLTVTSAQKNPTAFYLCASSMGSTEAFFGQGTRLTVV.

This clonotype was counted ten times or more. The gene calls are TRBV27 and TRBJ2-1, with D uncertain. CDR3 length equals 14 residues. V was pared by 6 bases and J by 7 bases, with 16 bases between. Germline V gene lookup returns CDR1 MNHEY and CDR2 SMNVEV (reference sequence). The CDR3 region has the DNA TGTGCCAGCAGCCAGGCAACGGGTACAAATGAGCAGTTCTTC. Amino acid sequence: CASSQATGTNEQFF.

This clonotype was detected ten times or more. The genes are TRBV14 and TRBJ2-7; D gene uncertain. The CDR3 spans 14 residues. The V gene lost 4 bases and the J gene lost 2 bases, with 12 bases spanning the gap. CDR1 and CDR2 from the germline V gene are SGHDN and FVKESK. In DNA form, the CDR3 reads TGTGCCAGCAGCCGACCCCACCGGGCCTACGAGCAGTACTTC. Its translation is CASSRPHRAYEQYF.

This sequence joins TRBV3-1 and TRBJ2-7; no clear D. Per the germline V gene, CDR1 is LGHDT and CDR2 is YNNKEL (reference sequence). V lost 0 bases and J 0 bases, leaving 12 bases between the germline ends. The CDR3 totals 16 residues. In DNA form, the CDR3 reads TGTGCCAGCAGCCAAGATAAAAGGAAGGGCTCCTACGAGCAGTACTTC. Translated: CASSQDKRKGSYEQYF.

This clonotype was seen a handful of times. The V call is TRBV28, the J call TRBJ2-7, with D perhaps matching TRBD1 (6 bases). Germline CDR1 is MDHEN and CDR2 is SYDVKM. The V and J ends lost 4 bases and 3 bases respectively, with 13 bases between them. CDR3 length: 14 residues. DNA of the CDR3: TGTGCCAGCAGTTCGCCTCAGGGGAACTACGAGCAGTACTTC. This codes for CASSSPQGNYEQYF.

This clonotype was detected ten times or more. DNA of the CDR3: TGTGCCATCAGTTACGGGAGATCTGGGACAGATACGCAGTATTTT. The encoded protein is CAISYGRSGTDTQYF. This rearrangement joins TRBV10-3 to TRBJ2-3; possibly TRBD2 for D (6 bases). Trimming left V 5 bases short and J 3 bases short, with 15 bases between. CDR3 length: 15 amino acids. Germline V gene data show CDR1 as ENHRY and CDR2 as SYGVKD.

The genes are TRBV28 and TRBJ2-5, with 10 nucleotides matching TRBD2. This CDR3 is built from 16 residues. After removal of 3 bases from V and 2 bases from J, the junction contained 6 bases not matched to a gene. CDR1 is MDHEN, CDR2 SYDVKM, per germline. The CDR3 DNA follows: TGTGCCAGCAGTTTCTCTAGCGGGAGTAAACAAGAGACCCAGTACTTC. Translated: CASSFSSGSKQETQYF.

This clonotype was observed many times. The V gene is TRBV10-3, the J gene TRBJ1-6, with D unresolved. Germline V lookup: CDR1 ENHRY, CDR2 SYGVKD. This CDR3 contains 17 residues. V was shortened by 1 base and J by 7 bases, with 17 bases between the two germline ends. CDR3 residues: CAISEWVGQMKNSPLHF. The CDR3, as DNA: TGTGCCATCAGTGAGTGGGTAGGGCAAATGAAGAATTCACCCCTCCACTTT.

This clonotype was observed many times. The chain has TRBV14 and TRBJ1-2; no reliable D call. V lost 3 bases to trimming and J lost 2 bases, with 13 bases between them. Per germline, CDR1 SGHDN and CDR2 FVKESK. The CDR3 extends over 15 amino acids. The CDR3 protein is CASSQYTTTNYGYTF. In DNA, the CDR3 is TGTGCCAGCAGCCAGTACACCACGACGAACTATGGCTACACCTTC.

The chain uses TRBV7-2 and TRBJ2-4, with a tentative D call TRBD1 (5 bases). Germline CDR1 reads SGHTA; CDR2 reads FQGNSA. The ends were cut back, 2 bases at V and 1 base at J, with 6 bases in the middle. The CDR3 runs to 14 residues. This CDR3 is CTSSLKGAKNIQYF. The DNA for the CDR3 is TGTACCAGCAGCTTAAAGGGGGCCAAAAACATTCAGTACTTC.

This rearrangement joins TRBV6-1 to TRBJ2-7, with TRBD2 identical over 12 bases. V lost 8 bases to trimming and J lost 7 bases; unmatched junction nucleotides: 9. Per the germline V gene, CDR1 is MNHNS and CDR2 is SASEGT. This CDR3 contains 14 residues. In DNA, the CDR3 is TGTGCCAGCCCCTGGACTAGCGGGACTAGAGAGCAGTACTTC. This sequence encodes CASPWTSGTREQYF.